The clone carrying this T cell receptor beta chain has more than one count but fewer than ten. The antigen is undetermined. This may come from a read error, since a much larger clone is one base off. Unsorted bulk tissue, roughly 20-32 mg of it, served as the source for co-extraction of RNA and DNA. This sample stems from a study of tumor-infiltrating lymphocytes in primary liver carcinoma. General study findings and limits: Appearing in all five tumor regions was true of only about 7-25% of top clones.

Priming with a constant-region primer yielded TCR beta cDNA from roughly 0.45 ug total RNA. Libraries of TCR beta came from three nested multiplex PCR rounds with slightly modified ARM-PCR. TCRdb fed the multiplex PCR reads into MiXCR, producing one record per CDR3 protein. The sample has roughly 200,000 distinct CDR3 sequences, around four fifths seen once; the top ten hold 15% to 20%. Sequencing was carried out using tumor tissue from primary liver carcinoma. This receptor was identified in a man aged 40-55 years with primary liver carcinoma and hepatitis B virus infection.

The CDR3 reads CAISEPESFYNEQFF. Here the CDR3 DNA reads TGTGCCATCAGTGAGCCCGAGAGTTTTTACAATGAGCAGTTCTTC. This chain links TRBV10-3 with TRBJ2-1; D is unclear. Trimming took 2 bases from V and 4 from J, leaving 12 bases between them. The V gene's germline CDR1 is ENHRY and CDR2 SYGVKD. The CDR3 sequence is 15 residues long.